The T cell receptor (beta chain) under discussion was sequenced for a study of cytomegalovirus exposure and HLA in healthy donors. As regards this clone: Its specificity is not known.

The PCR made use of 60 Vbeta and 13 Jbeta primers. Repertoires were generated with immunoSEQ multiplex PCR, while TCRdb's copy carries only in-frame clones and drops some. The sample has around 200,000 clones, roughly 80% seen once; the top ten hold around 3.3%. V lost 4 bases, J lost 2 bases, and 10 bases lay in between. Germline V gives CDR1 MNHEY, CDR2 SMNVEV (reference sequence). The CDR3 runs to 14 residues. Findings of the study overall: Earlier findings revealed that most TCR beta V segments proved productive either about 90% or about 30% of the time.

Sequenced input: PBMCs. The genes are TRBV27 and TRBJ2-3, with D tentatively TRBD1 (5 bases). The receptor was derived from a woman in her 30s in good health and CMV-seropositive. The CDR3 is CASSSRQTTDTQYF. DNA for the CDR3: TGTGCCAGCAGTTCCCGACAGACCACAGATACGCAGTATTTT.